The 10 T cell receptor beta chains below were found in one sample sequenced in a study of blood T cell repertoires in COVID-19. Here immunoSEQ multiplex PCR was the method, and the copy in TCRdb shows in-frame clones only, minus some. The data contain about 40,000 clones, roughly 84% of them singletons. Sequencing was carried out using peripheral blood. The source of these receptors is a human donor in a cohort sampled during active COVID-19.

The chain carries TRBV10-3 and TRBJ2-2; tentative D call: TRBD2 (5 bases). Germline assignment: CDR1 ENHRY and CDR2 SYGVKD. V dropped 2 bases and J dropped 0 bases, with 10 bases sitting between them. CDR3 size: 16 residues. The CDR3 loop is CAISERGPTNTGELFF. Here the CDR3 DNA reads TGTGCCATCAGTGAGCGCGGGCCCACGAACACCGGGGAGCTGTTTTTT.

The V and J genes are TRBV5-1 and TRBJ2-3, with TRBD2 matching over 11 bases. J was trimmed by 5 bases and V by 0 bases; bases with no gene match: 14. From germline, CDR1 is SGHRS and CDR2 YFSETQ. This CDR3 has 19 residues. This CDR3 is CASSLEGSGGASLLDTQYF. The CDR3 bases are TGCGCCAGCAGCTTGGAGGGTAGCGGGGGGGCGAGTCTTCTAGATACGCAGTATTTT.

The chain recombines TRBV7-2 with TRBJ1-4, with TRBD1 identical over 9 bases. The CDR3 runs to 15 residues. CDR1 and CDR2 (germline): SGHTA, FQGNSA. The V and J ends lost 3 bases and 5 bases, in that order; junction bases with no gene match: 4. The CDR3 sequence is CASSFDRGANEKLFF. The CDR3, as DNA: TGTGCCAGCAGCTTCGACAGGGGGGCGAATGAAAAACTGTTTTTT.

The rearrangement joins TRBV5-1 to TRBJ2-1; the D gene is possibly TRBD1 (6 bases). Germline V gene data show CDR1 as SGHRS and CDR2 as YFSETQ. The CDR3 consists of 15 residues. V lost 0 bases and J lost 2, with 9 bases in between. DNA for the CDR3: TGCGCCAGCAGCTTGGTGGGGGCAACCTACAATGAGCAGTTCTTC. The encoded protein is CASSLVGATYNEQFF.

This rearrangement joins TRBV5-1 to TRBJ1-5; D ambiguous. V was clipped by 1 base and J by 6 bases, with 11 bases between them. The CDR3 runs to 14 residues. Looked up from germline, CDR1 is SGHRS and CDR2 is YFSETQ. The CDR3 reads CASSLPSPGQPQHF. DNA for the CDR3: TGCGCCAGCAGCTTGCCAAGTCCGGGTCAGCCCCAGCATTTT. Full variable domain (rest looked up from reference TRBV5-1 and TRBJ1-5): KAGVTQTPRYLIKTRGQQVTLSCSPISGHRSVSWYQQTPGQGLQFLFEYFSETQRNKGNFPGRFSGRQFSNSRSEMNVSTLELGDSALYLCASSLPSPGQPQHFGDGTRLSIL.

This clone was seen just once. The CDR3 spells CASSLAPSGGASGELFF. CDR3 DNA: TGCGCCAGCAGCTTGGCCCCCAGCGGGGGGGCGTCAGGGGAGCTGTTTTTT. The V and J genes are TRBV5-1 and TRBJ2-2; TRBD2 aligns across 10 bases. CDR3 length: 17 amino acids. Germline V gene data show CDR1 as SGHRS and CDR2 as YFSETQ. Trimming cost V 0 bases and J 8 bases; bases outside gene matches: 10. Together with reference TRBV5-1 and TRBJ2-2, the CDR3 gives the full variable domain: KAGVTQTPRYLIKTRGQQVTLSCSPISGHRSVSWYQQTPGQGLQFLFEYFSETQRNKGNFPGRFSGRQFSNSRSEMNVSTLELGDSALYLCASSLAPSGGASGELFFGEGSRLTVL.

The chain couples TRBV27 to TRBJ2-3, with D possibly TRBD2 on 6 matching bases. The germline gives CDR1 MNHEY, CDR2 SMNVEV (reference sequence). V lost 6 bases and J lost 4, with 17 bases in between. This CDR3 is 15 amino acids long. The CDR3 is CASRPGTLRADTQYF. CDR3 coding DNA: TGTGCCAGCAGACCCGGGACTCTGAGGGCAGATACGCAGTATTTT.

This clone was detected only once. V and J are TRBV7-8 and TRBJ2-1; 8 bases are a match to TRBD2. The CDR3 runs 12 residues. Germline lookup yields CDR1 SGHVS and CDR2 FQNEAQ. V shed 4 bases and J 10 bases; nucleotides not matched to a gene: 3. The CDR3 protein is CASSSRGREQFF. CDR3 coding DNA: TGTGCCAGCAGCTCTCGCGGGAGGGAGCAGTTCTTC.

The rearrangement uses TRBV6-5 and TRBJ2-1, with TRBD1 identical over 8 bases. CDR3 size: 13 residues. The germline CDR1 and CDR2 sequences are MNHEY and SVGAGI. V shed 2 bases and J 15 bases; nucleotides not matched to a gene: 9. The CDR3 DNA sequence: TGTGCCAGCAGTTACGGACGACAGGGGAGTCCGTTCTTC. This sequence encodes CASSYGRQGSPFF.

The V call is TRBV2, the J call TRBJ2-5, with TRBD2 matching over 8 bases. Per germline, CDR1 SNHLY and CDR2 FYNNEI. V dropped 6 bases and J dropped 5; count of bases not matched to a gene: 5. This CDR3 region has 13 residues. This chain's CDR3 is CASSRGGRETQYF. CDR3 nucleotides: TGTGCCAGCAGCCGGGGGGGGCGGGAGACCCAGTACTTC.